Sequencing of this T cell receptor (beta chain) was carried out in a study of T cell repertoires in cytomegalovirus infection. Overall study: Public TCR beta signatures marked donors with CMV infection and the matching HLA. Study results and limitations: HLA-C-restricted CMV clonotypes gave the most frequent clonotype in two of eight donors.

TCRdb analysed the reads with MiXCR anew, one entry per CDR3 protein. The table includes about 240,000 distinct CDR3 sequences, roughly 12% detected once. V was pared by 2 bases and J by 3 bases, with 13 bases between. In germline, CDR1 is SGHVS, CDR2 FQNEAQ. The CDR3 is 15 amino acids. This clonotype was detected ten times or more. Its antigen is unknown. The rearrangement links TRBV7-8 to TRBJ1-2, with D perhaps TRBD1 (6 bases). The source of this sequence is a human donor in good health (CMV status not recorded). Some clones in this sample may be carry-over from other donors' samples. The specimen sequenced was PBMCs. DNA for the CDR3: TGTGCCAGCAGCTTACAGGGGTTCGGGGACTATGGCTACACCTTC. Translating gives CASSLQGFGDYGYTF.